This is a list of T cell receptor beta chains from one sample in a study of cytomegalovirus exposure and HLA in healthy donors. Generated by immunoSEQ multiplex PCR, the TCRdb table keeps only in-frame clones and is missing some. Of more than 150,000 clones in the sample, around 86% were seen once. Sequences were obtained from PBMCs. Receptors originate from a man aged 40-55 years in good health and CMV-seropositive. Each CDR3 is given with its conserved first and last residue.

17	TRBJ2-5	TRBV5-6	CASSWVDRSKGLETQYF
15	TRBJ1-5	TRBV7-6	CASSLVTHSNQPQHF
13	TRBJ1-5	TRBV6-5	CASSYSQNQPQHF
14	TRBJ1-2	TRBV7-2	CASSSNRGQYGYTF
15	TRBJ1-2	TRBV7-2	CASSLAQGANYGYTF
17	TRBJ2-7	TRBV12-1	CASSPAPRTGGTYEQYF
12	TRBJ2-4	TRBV9	CASGEQGHIQYF
18	TRBJ2-7	TRBV7-2	CASSPLGRGTGVSYEQYF
12	TRBJ2-2	TRBV30	CAWSGVAGELFF
12	TRBJ1-1	TRBV28	CASSTKGPGAFF
15	TRBJ1-6	TRBV7-2	CASSSVTSYNSPLHF
14	TRBJ2-1	TRBV11-3	CASSRRTGGNEQFF
12	TRBJ2-3	TRBV19	CASTGSTDTQYF
12	TRBJ2-2	TRBV6-4	CASSGRAGELFF
15	TRBJ2-5	TRBV10-1	CAPRGRAVFGETQYF
12	TRBJ1-1	TRBV2	CASSRESREAFF
15	TRBJ1-1	TRBV9	CASSGGGQANTEAFF
11	TRBJ1-2	TRBV27	CASGQGYGYTF